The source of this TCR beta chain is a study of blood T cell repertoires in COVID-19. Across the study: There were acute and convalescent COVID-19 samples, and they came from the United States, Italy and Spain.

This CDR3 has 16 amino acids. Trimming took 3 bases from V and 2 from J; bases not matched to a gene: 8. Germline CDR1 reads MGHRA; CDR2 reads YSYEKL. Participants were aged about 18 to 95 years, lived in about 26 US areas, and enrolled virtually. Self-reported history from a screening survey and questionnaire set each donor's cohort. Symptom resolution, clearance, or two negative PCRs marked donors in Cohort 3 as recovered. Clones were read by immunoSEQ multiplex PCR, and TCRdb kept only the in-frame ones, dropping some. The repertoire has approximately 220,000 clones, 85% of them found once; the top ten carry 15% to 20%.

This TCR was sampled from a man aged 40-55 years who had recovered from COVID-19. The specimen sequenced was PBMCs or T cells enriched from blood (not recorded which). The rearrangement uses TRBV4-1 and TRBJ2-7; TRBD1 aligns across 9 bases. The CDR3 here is CASSQGATGGTYEQYF. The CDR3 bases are TGCGCCAGCAGCCAGGGTGCGACAGGGGGGACCTACGAGCAGTACTTC.